What follows is one T cell receptor (beta chain) and its context. The data stem from a study of blood T cell repertoires in COVID-19. Across the study: Specimens from acute and convalescent COVID-19 originated in the United States, Italy and Spain. PBMCs, B-cell-depleted T cells, or T cells provided the cDNA or gDNA that made up the material.

Original data processing: Estimated nucleated cell counts came from reference gene primer amplification. Produced via immunoSEQ multiplex PCR; TCRdb's table is partial and in-frame only. D and trimming were read from the DNA, whereas the V and J calls and clone size are those reported in that table. Among just under 150,000 clones listed, 80% to 90% were seen once. Trimming cost V 2 bases and J 1 base, with 12 bases left between them. The germline gives CDR1 MNHEY, CDR2 SVGEGT. The CDR3 sequence is 15 residues long. The TCR comes from a woman between 45 and 65 years old with active or convalescent COVID-19. The chain is built from TRBV6-2 or TRBV6-3 and TRBJ2-7; possible D gene TRBD1, 6 bases. The sequenced material came from peripheral blood. CDR3 in DNA: TGTGCCAGCAGTTACAACAGGGTCAGTTCCTACGAGCAGTACTTC. This sequence encodes CASSYNRVSSYEQYF.